This TCR beta chain was observed in a study of PD-L1 blockade in urothelial cancer. In the study overall: Males with bladder-origin urothelial cancer made up about 90% of the roughly 30 patients. Researchers looked at the blood 3 weeks (second dose) and 6 weeks after treatment began. Study outcomes and limitations: Sub-median blood TCR clonality before treatment predicted longer survival.

TCRdb keeps only in-frame clones here, not all; method: immunoSEQ multiplex PCR. The sample yields approximately 48,000 clones, approximately 88% seen once. The CDR3 covers 12 residues. Trimming stripped 5 bases from V and 5 bases from J, with 9 bases between. Germline lookup yields CDR1 MNHEY and CDR2 SVGAGI. Time point noted: pretreatment peripheral blood. Locally advanced or metastatic urothelial carcinoma affected the patients. Comment on this clone: Its antigen is unknown.

The TCR comes from a woman aged 60 to 75 with urothelial cancer. The sequenced sample was PBMCs, obtained around atezolizumab (anti-PD-L1) treatment. V usage is TRBV6-5 and J usage is TRBJ2-5; D is possibly TRBD2 (6 bases). CDR3 region: CASSLGRETQYF. DNA of the CDR3: TGTGCCAGCAGTCTGGGGAGGGAGACCCAGTACTTC.